Listed below are T cell receptor beta chains from one sample, sequenced in a study of blood T cell repertoires in COVID-19. TCRdb keeps only in-frame clones here, not all; method: immunoSEQ multiplex PCR. The table has a few hundred thousand clones, 85% seen once. Source material: PBMCs or T cells enriched from blood (not recorded which). The receptors originated from a woman between 50 and 59 years old who had recovered from COVID-19. Each CDR3 is given without its conserved first and last residue. A D gene is named only where the DNA matches it firmly. Size is stated for part of the rows, as once, few or many counts, or as a class when the clone is expanded.

D gene: NA; clone size: few; V gene: TRBV7-8; CDR3 protein: ASSLNSRGNTEAF
D gene: NA; clone size: NA; V gene: TRBV15; CDR3 protein: ATRGLYGYT
D gene: NA; clone size: NA; V gene: TRBV14; CDR3 protein: ASSPPARYEQY
D gene: NA; clone size: NA; V gene: TRBV10-2; CDR3 protein: ASSESRGPTEAF
D gene: TRBD1; clone size: NA; V gene: TRBV2; CDR3 protein: ASRSGTGGGETQY
D gene: TRBD1; clone size: NA; V gene: TRBV27; CDR3 protein: ASSFAGQKNVAF
D gene: TRBD1; clone size: NA; V gene: TRBV18; CDR3 protein: ASSRDRLNTEAF
D gene: NA; clone size: NA; V gene: TRBV11-3; CDR3 protein: ASSWGREETQY
D gene: TRBD1; clone size: NA; V gene: TRBV30; CDR3 protein: ATLGQGLAF
D gene: NA; clone size: NA; V gene: TRBV7-9; CDR3 protein: ASSAAPTRKNTEAF
D gene: TRBD1; clone size: NA; V gene: TRBV4-2; CDR3 protein: ASSGTAMNTEAF
D gene: TRBD2; clone size: NA; V gene: TRBV14; CDR3 protein: ASNRLAGGGNEQF
D gene: TRBD1; clone size: NA; V gene: TRBV30; CDR3 protein: AWRTGAGYT
D gene: NA; clone size: once; V gene: TRBV14; CDR3 protein: ASSQTPNTEAF
D gene: NA; clone size: NA; V gene: TRBV29-1; CDR3 protein: SVGGTDTQY
D gene: TRBD1; clone size: NA; V gene: TRBV7-8; CDR3 protein: ASSLVRDRRQETQY
D gene: NA; clone size: NA; V gene: TRBV5-1; CDR3 protein: ASSISLDTEAF
D gene: NA; clone size: NA; V gene: TRBV10-3; CDR3 protein: AISGQAIYGYT
D gene: TRBD1; clone size: NA; V gene: TRBV29-1; CDR3 protein: SVEDGTGGVIQY
D gene: TRBD1; clone size: NA; V gene: TRBV18; CDR3 protein: ASSPGAGGPGSEAF
D gene: TRBD1; clone size: NA; V gene: TRBV19; CDR3 protein: ATKDRGSYEQY
D gene: TRBD1; clone size: NA; V gene: TRBV18; CDR3 protein: ASSPGTGGDYGYT
D gene: TRBD1; clone size: NA; V gene: TRBV14; CDR3 protein: ASRSGGEAF
D gene: NA; clone size: NA; V gene: TRBV20-1; CDR3 protein: SASRETEAF
D gene: TRBD1; clone size: NA; V gene: TRBV3-1/TRBV3-2; CDR3 protein: ASSQELDRVAEAF
D gene: NA; clone size: NA; V gene: TRBV4-1; CDR3 protein: ASTRFIGNQPQH
D gene: NA; clone size: NA; V gene: TRBV4-1; CDR3 protein: ASTQSRSGSTEAF
D gene: TRBD1; clone size: NA; V gene: TRBV6-5; CDR3 protein: ASSRDRGNTEAF
D gene: TRBD2; clone size: NA; V gene: TRBV3-1/TRBV3-2; CDR3 protein: ASSQDPLAGSEQY
D gene: TRBD1; clone size: NA; V gene: TRBV30; CDR3 protein: AWSKWGQGRGPNEKLF
D gene: TRBD1; clone size: NA; V gene: TRBV4-1; CDR3 protein: ASSQQGQGLTKAF
D gene: NA; clone size: NA; V gene: TRBV9; CDR3 protein: ASSVDPASDDNEQF
D gene: TRBD1; clone size: NA; V gene: TRBV18; CDR3 protein: ASSSDRVRYGYT
D gene: NA; clone size: NA; V gene: TRBV5-4; CDR3 protein: ASSPGVSYEQY
D gene: NA; clone size: NA; V gene: TRBV19; CDR3 protein: ASNTAGRATNEKLF
D gene: TRBD1; clone size: NA; V gene: TRBV27; CDR3 protein: ASRRTGSGNTIY
D gene: TRBD1; clone size: NA; V gene: TRBV9; CDR3 protein: ASSVAPGTGYGYT
D gene: TRBD1; clone size: NA; V gene: TRBV5-1; CDR3 protein: ASSFTGGPGELF
D gene: TRBD2; clone size: NA; V gene: TRBV9; CDR3 protein: ATKRWREGGQETQY
D gene: TRBD2; clone size: NA; V gene: TRBV27; CDR3 protein: ASSSLIVRTSGSYEQY
D gene: NA; clone size: NA; V gene: TRBV5-1; CDR3 protein: ASSPDGGTEAF
D gene: NA; clone size: few; V gene: TRBV12-3/TRBV12-4; CDR3 protein: ASSFLGTGELF
D gene: TRBD2; clone size: NA; V gene: TRBV2; CDR3 protein: ASSISSGGSDTQY
D gene: NA; clone size: NA; V gene: TRBV11-2; CDR3 protein: ASSLGGSNQPQH
D gene: NA; clone size: NA; V gene: TRBV25-1; CDR3 protein: ATIQKPNTEAF
D gene: NA; clone size: NA; V gene: TRBV7-9; CDR3 protein: ASSRGSGPNTEAF
D gene: TRBD1; clone size: NA; V gene: TRBV5-4; CDR3 protein: ASSRDRYSGNTIY
D gene: TRBD2; clone size: NA; V gene: TRBV27; CDR3 protein: ASSQLAESYNEQF
D gene: NA; clone size: NA; V gene: TRBV7-6; CDR3 protein: ASSLVTHSREPYNEQF
D gene: TRBD2; clone size: NA; V gene: TRBV3-1/TRBV3-2; CDR3 protein: ASSLGTSGATGELF
D gene: TRBD2; clone size: NA; V gene: TRBV5-1; CDR3 protein: ASSTGLAGGSYEQY
D gene: NA; clone size: NA; V gene: TRBV7-8; CDR3 protein: ASSLQGTQY
D gene: TRBD2; clone size: NA; V gene: TRBV7-2; CDR3 protein: ASSLLAGGSQETQY